This TCR beta chain came from a study of shared clonotypes between healthy human individuals. The CDR3 is 16 residues long. In germline, CDR1 is SGHRS, CDR2 YFSETQ. V shed 5 bases and J 6 bases; nucleotides not matched to a gene: 13. This table comes from immunoSEQ multiplex PCR, and its TCRdb copy is limited to in-frame clones, with some not included. The table shows about 180,000 clones, with roughly 91% occurring only once. The chain is built from TRBV5-1 and TRBJ2-2; 7 nucleotides align to TRBD1. This TCR was recovered from a woman younger than 45 in good health. The source material was naive CD4+ T cells sorted from blood. Noted subset: CD45RA+ positively selected. CDR3 protein: CASSRGDRDQAGELFF. CDR3 sequence (DNA): TGCGCCAGCAGTCGTGGTGACAGGGATCAGGCCGGGGAGCTGTTTTTT. Filled out from reference TRBV5-1 and TRBJ2-2, the complete variable domain reads KAGVTQTPRYLIKTRGQQVTLSCSPISGHRSVSWYQQTPGQGLQFLFEYFSETQRNKGNFPGRFSGRQFSNSRSEMNVSTLELGDSALYLCASSRGDRDQAGELFFGEGSRLTVL.